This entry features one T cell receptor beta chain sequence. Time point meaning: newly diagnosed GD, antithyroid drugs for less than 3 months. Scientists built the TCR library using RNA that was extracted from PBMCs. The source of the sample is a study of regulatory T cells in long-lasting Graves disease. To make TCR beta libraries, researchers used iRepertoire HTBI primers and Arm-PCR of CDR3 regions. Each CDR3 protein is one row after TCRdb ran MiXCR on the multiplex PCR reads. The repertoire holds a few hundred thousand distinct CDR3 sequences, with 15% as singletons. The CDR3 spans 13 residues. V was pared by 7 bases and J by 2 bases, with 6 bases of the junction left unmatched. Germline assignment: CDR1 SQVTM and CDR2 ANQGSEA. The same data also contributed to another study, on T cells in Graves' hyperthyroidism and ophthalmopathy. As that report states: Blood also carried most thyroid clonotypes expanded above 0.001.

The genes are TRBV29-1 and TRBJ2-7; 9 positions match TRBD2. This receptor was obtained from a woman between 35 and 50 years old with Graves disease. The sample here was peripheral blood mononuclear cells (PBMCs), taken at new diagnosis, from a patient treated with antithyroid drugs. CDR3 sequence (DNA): TGCAGCGCTCGACTAGCGGAGACCTACGAGCAGTACTTC. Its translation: CSARLAETYEQYF.